This TCR beta chain was sequenced during a study of blood T cell repertoires in COVID-19. Seattle patients were enrolled while actively infected and followed longitudinally. This clone was counted a few times. Repertoires were generated with immunoSEQ multiplex PCR, while TCRdb's copy carries only in-frame clones and drops some. Of under 70,000 clones in the sample, roughly 85% were seen once. The germline CDR1 and CDR2 sequences are MNHEY and SVGAGI. Trimming cost V 0 bases and J 8 bases; bases outside gene matches: 7. This CDR3 is 16 amino acids long. The gene calls are TRBV6-5 and TRBJ1-4; 9 nucleotides match TRBD1. This clonotype originated in a woman between 55 and 75 years old with COVID-19, enrolled during active disease. The sequenced sample was peripheral blood. The CDR3 spells CASSYSGTGFGEKLFF. Written as DNA, the CDR3 is TGTGCCAGCAGTTACTCGGGGACAGGGTTCGGGGAAAAACTGTTTTTT.